This TCR beta chain was sequenced during a study of OX40 agonist ivuxolimab in advanced cancers. Clones were read by immunoSEQ multiplex PCR, and TCRdb kept only the in-frame ones, dropping some. The profile covers 48,000 or so clones, with around 86% appearing a single time and approximately 2% taken by the ten largest. Exclusion applied to patients with autoimmune disease history or systemic immunosuppression. This CDR3 contains 15 residues. V was clipped by 4 bases and J by 4 bases, with 16 bases between them. The germline gives CDR1 SEHNR, CDR2 FQNEAQ (reference sequence). This specimen was CD4+ or CD8+ T cells sorted from blood, taken in a trial of the OX40 agonist ivuxolimab. This receptor was taken from an adult with an advanced solid tumor such as melanoma, head and neck, liver or kidney cancer. This chain connects TRBV7-9 to TRBJ1-1, with D possibly being TRBD1 (5 bases). CDR3 in DNA: TGTGCCAGCAGCTCAGACAGTTTTCCTGTCACTGAAGCTTTCTTT. This sequence encodes CASSSDSFPVTEAFF. The variable domain in full, completed from reference TRBV7-9 and TRBJ1-1, reads DTGVSQNPRHKITKRGQNVTFRCDPISEHNRLYWYRQTLGQGPEFLTYFQNEAQLEKSRLLSDRFSAERPKGSFSTLEIQRTEQGDSAMYLCASSSDSFPVTEAFFGQGTRLTVV.